This is a list of T cell receptor beta chains from one sample in a study of blood T cell repertoires in COVID-19. Assay: immunoSEQ multiplex PCR; the TCRdb copy retains only in-frame clones and omits some. In the table there are 250,000 to 300,000 clones, approximately 84% of which are singletons. The sequencing input was PBMCs or T cells enriched from blood (not recorded which). The receptor set was obtained from a young man who had recovered from COVID-19. CDR3s include the opening cysteine and the closing phenylalanine or tryptophan. A D gene is named only where the DNA matches it firmly. Expanded clones are given a class, and other clones once, few, many or no size at all.

v_call,d_call,clone_size,j_call,cdr3_aa,cdr3_nt
TRBV5-1,TRBD1,-,TRBJ1-4,CASRPGTAPPNEKLFF,TGCGCCAGCAGGCCCGGGACAGCCCCGCCGAATGAAAAACTGTTTTTT
TRBV25-1,TRBD1,-,TRBJ1-2,CASSDGTAYGYTF,TGTGCCAGCAGTGACGGGACAGCCTATGGCTACACCTTC
TRBV27,-,-,TRBJ2-1,CASSSQQGEIYNEQFF,TGTGCCAGCAGTTCCCAACAGGGTGAAATATACAATGAGCAGTTCTTC
TRBV3-1/TRBV3-2,-,-,TRBJ1-2,CASSQEGGRSNYGYTF,TGTGCCAGCAGCCAAGAAGGCGGCAGATCTAACTATGGCTACACCTTC
TRBV14,-,few,TRBJ1-2,CASSHFRGPNYGYTF,TGTGCCAGCAGCCATTTCAGGGGACCAAACTATGGCTACACCTTC
TRBV28,TRBD1,once,TRBJ1-2,CASSFPGQGVRGYTF,TGTGCCAGCAGTTTCCCGGGACAGGGGGTAAGGGGCTACACCTTC
TRBV5-5,-,-,TRBJ2-7,CASSLAGRDSHEQYF,TGTGCCAGCAGCTTGGCTGGCAGGGATAGCCACGAGCAGTACTTC
TRBV4-2,-,-,TRBJ2-3,CASSQGSGDRSDTQYF,TGTGCCAGCAGCCAAGGGTCGGGGGACCGGTCGGATACGCAGTATTTT
TRBV2,TRBD1,-,TRBJ2-2,CASRLDRGATGELFF,TGTGCCAGCAGGCTGGACAGGGGGGCCACCGGGGAGCTGTTTTTT
TRBV15,-,-,TRBJ2-7,CATSRERTNSYEQYF,TGTGCCACCAGCAGAGAAAGGACTAACTCCTACGAGCAGTACTTC
TRBV27,TRBD1,-,TRBJ2-1,CASSLVPGQGFNNEQFF,TGTGCCAGCAGTTTAGTTCCGGGACAGGGTTTCAACAATGAGCAGTTCTTC
TRBV5-1,TRBD1,-,TRBJ1-2,CASSPAGQGYGGYTF,TGCGCCAGCAGCCCCGCCGGACAGGGTTATGGTGGCTACACCTTC
TRBV4-1,-,-,TRBJ2-7,CASSQEMRKSYEQYF,TGCGCCAGCAGCCAAGAAATGAGAAAGTCCTACGAGCAGTACTTC
TRBV5-6,TRBD1,-,TRBJ1-2,CASSLEGTGTNYGYTF,TGTGCCAGCAGCTTGGAGGGGACAGGGACTAACTATGGCTACACCTTC
TRBV5-1,-,-,TRBJ1-1,CASSLDPASGDTEAFF,TGCGCCAGCAGCTTGGACCCGGCTTCAGGGGACACTGAAGCTTTCTTT